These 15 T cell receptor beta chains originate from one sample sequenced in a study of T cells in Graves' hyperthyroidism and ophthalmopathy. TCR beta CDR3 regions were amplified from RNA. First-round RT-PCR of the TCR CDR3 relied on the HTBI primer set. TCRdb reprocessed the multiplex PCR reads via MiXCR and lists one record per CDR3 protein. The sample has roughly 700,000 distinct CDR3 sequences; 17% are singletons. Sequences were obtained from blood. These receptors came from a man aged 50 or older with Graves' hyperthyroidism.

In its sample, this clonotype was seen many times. The CDR3 loop is CATTGGTAYNEQFF. The CDR3 nucleotides read TGTGCCACCACAGGGGGCACAGCCTACAATGAGCAGTTCTTC. The chain is built from TRBV27 and TRBJ2-1, with 9 bases matching TRBD1. The J segment lost 2 bases and the V segment lost 10 bases, leaving 6 bases of the junction unmatched. CDR1 and CDR2 (germline): MNHEY, SMNVEV (reference sequence). The CDR3 covers 14 residues.

The CDR3 nucleotides read TGTGCCAGCAGTTTATTTGCAGGGGGCTACACCTTC. This encodes CASSLFAGGYTF. The genes are TRBV28 and TRBJ1-2; the D gene is possibly TRBD1 (5 bases). CDR1 is MDHEN, CDR2 SYDVKM, per germline. CDR3 size: 12 residues. Trimming cost V 1 base and J 8 bases, with 8 bases left between them.

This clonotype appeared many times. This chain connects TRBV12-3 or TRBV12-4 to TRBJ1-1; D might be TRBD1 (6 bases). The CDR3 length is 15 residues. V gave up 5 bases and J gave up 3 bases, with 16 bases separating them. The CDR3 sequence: CASSPDTGLYTEAFF. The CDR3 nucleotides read TGTGCCAGCAGTCCAGATACAGGGTTATACACTGAAGCTTTCTTT.

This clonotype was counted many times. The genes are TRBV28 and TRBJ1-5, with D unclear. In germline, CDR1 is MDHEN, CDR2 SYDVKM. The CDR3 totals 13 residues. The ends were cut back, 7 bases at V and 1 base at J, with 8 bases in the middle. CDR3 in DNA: TGTGCCAGCATCAAACGGAGCAATCAGCCCCAGCATTTT. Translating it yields CASIKRSNQPQHF.

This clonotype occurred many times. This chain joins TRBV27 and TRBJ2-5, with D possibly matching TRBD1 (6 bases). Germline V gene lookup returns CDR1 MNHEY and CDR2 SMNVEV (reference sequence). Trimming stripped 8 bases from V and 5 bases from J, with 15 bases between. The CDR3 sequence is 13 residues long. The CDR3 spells CASSLNRVETQYF. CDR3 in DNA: TGTGCCAGCTCACTAAACAGGGTGGAGACCCAGTACTTC.

DNA of the CDR3: TGTGCCAGCAGCTGGGAGAACGAGCAGTACTTC. The encoded protein is CASSWENEQYF. This chain joins TRBV7-8 and TRBJ2-7; the D gene is possibly TRBD2 (5 bases). CDR1 and CDR2 (germline): SGHVS, FQNEAQ. Between the trimmed V and J ends, which lost 4 bases and 5 bases, there was a span of 6 bases. The CDR3 sequence is 11 residues long.

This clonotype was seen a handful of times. The DNA of the CDR3 is TGTGCCATCAGTGCCTCAGCGGGTGAGCAGTTCTTC. Its translation: CAISASAGEQFF. The chain carries TRBV10-3 and TRBJ2-1; the D gene is possibly TRBD2 (6 bases). Germline V gene data show CDR1 as ENHRY and CDR2 as SYGVKD. Trimming removed 4 bases from V and 9 bases from J, with 10 bases in between. The CDR3 length is 12 residues.

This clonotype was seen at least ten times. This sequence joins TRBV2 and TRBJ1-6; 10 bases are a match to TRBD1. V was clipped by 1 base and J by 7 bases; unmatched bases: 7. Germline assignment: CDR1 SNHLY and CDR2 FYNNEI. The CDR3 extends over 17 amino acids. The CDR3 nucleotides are TGTGCCAGCAGTGAAGAACAACCGGGACAGGGGAATTCACCCCTCCACTTT. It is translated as CASSEEQPGQGNSPLHF.

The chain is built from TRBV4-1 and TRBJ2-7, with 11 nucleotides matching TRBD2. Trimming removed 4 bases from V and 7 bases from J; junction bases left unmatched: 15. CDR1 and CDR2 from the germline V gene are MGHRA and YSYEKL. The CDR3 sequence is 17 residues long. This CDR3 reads CASSPTPLAGGRQEQYF. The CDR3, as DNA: TGCGCCAGCAGCCCCACCCCCCTAGCGGGGGGCCGGCAGGAGCAGTACTTC.

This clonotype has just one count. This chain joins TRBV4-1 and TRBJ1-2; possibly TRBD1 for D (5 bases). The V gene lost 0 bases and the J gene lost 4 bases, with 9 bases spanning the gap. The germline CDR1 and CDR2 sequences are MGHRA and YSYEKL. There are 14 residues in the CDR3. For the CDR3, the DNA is TGCGCCAGCAGCCAAGAGCCACAGGCCTATGGCTACACCTTC. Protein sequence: CASSQEPQAYGYTF.

CDR3 in DNA: TGTGCCAGTAGTATATGGCAGACTGAAGCTTTCTTT. Translating gives CASSIWQTEAFF. The chain couples TRBV19 to TRBJ1-1; D gene unclear. The CDR3 loop spans 12 amino acids. The ends were cut back, 2 bases at V and 5 bases at J, with 6 bases in the middle. Germline lookup yields CDR1 LNHDA and CDR2 SQIVND (reference sequence). Together with reference TRBV19 and TRBJ1-1, the CDR3 gives the full variable domain: DGGITQSPKYLFRKEGQNVTLSCEQNLNHDAMYWYRQDPGQGLRLIYYSQIVNDFQKGDIAEGYSVSREKKESFPLTVTSAQKNPTAFYLCASSIWQTEAFFGQGTRLTVV.

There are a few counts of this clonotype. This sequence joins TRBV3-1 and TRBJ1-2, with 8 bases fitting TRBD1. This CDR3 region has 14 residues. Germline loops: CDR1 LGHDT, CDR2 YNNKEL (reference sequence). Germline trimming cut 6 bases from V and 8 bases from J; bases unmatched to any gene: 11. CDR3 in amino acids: CASRGQVSREGYTF. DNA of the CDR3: TGTGCCAGCAGGGGACAGGTCAGTCGGGAAGGCTACACCTTC.

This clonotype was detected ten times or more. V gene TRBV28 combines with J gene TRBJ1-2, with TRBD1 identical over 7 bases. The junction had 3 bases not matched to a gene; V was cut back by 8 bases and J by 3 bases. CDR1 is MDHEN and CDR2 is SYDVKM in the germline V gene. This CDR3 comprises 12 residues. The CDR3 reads CASSTGDYGYTF. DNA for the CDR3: TGTGCCAGCTCAACAGGGGACTATGGCTACACCTTC.

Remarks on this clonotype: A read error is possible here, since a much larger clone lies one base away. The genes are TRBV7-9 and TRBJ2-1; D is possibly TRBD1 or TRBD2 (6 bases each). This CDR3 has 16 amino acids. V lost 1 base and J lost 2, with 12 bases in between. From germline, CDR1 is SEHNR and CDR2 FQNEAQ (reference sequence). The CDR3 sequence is CASSLGRGVAYNEQFF. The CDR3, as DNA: TGTGCCAGCAGCTTAGGAAGGGGGGTGGCCTACAATGAGCAGTTCTTC.

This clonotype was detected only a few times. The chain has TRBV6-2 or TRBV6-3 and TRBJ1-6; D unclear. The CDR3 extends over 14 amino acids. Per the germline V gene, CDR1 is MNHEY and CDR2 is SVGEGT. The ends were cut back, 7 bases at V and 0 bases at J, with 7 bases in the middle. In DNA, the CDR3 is TGTGCCAGCACCAAGAGCTCCTATAATTCACCCCTCCACTTT. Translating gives CASTKSSYNSPLHF.